The rows below give T cell receptor beta chains drawn from one sample of a study of T cell responses to AZD1222 COVID-19 vaccine. TCRdb's copy holds only in-frame clones and misses some; the assay was immunoSEQ multiplex PCR. The sample comprises 100,000 to 150,000 clones, more than 90% of which are singletons, and approximately 1.2% rests with the top ten. The source was peripheral blood, collected 28 days after the second AZD1222 dose. The receptors derive from an adult who received the AZD1222 COVID-19 vaccine. Each CDR3 is given with its conserved first and last residue. The D gene is left open where the match is weak. The listing skips clone size in some rows; elsewhere it reads once, few, many or a size class.

.	TRBJ1-2	.	TRBV19	CASSIDAGLGYTF	TGTGCCAGTAGTATCGACGCAGGGTTAGGCTACACCTTC
.	TRBJ1-3	.	TRBV19	CASSIWGYSGNTIYF	TGTGCCAGTAGTATATGGGGATACTCTGGAAACACCATATATTTT
.	TRBJ2-2	.	TRBV27	CASSLSNTGELFF	TGTGCCAGCAGTTTATCTAACACCGGGGAGCTGTTTTTT
.	TRBJ2-1	.	TRBV4-3	CASSQDPSGPYNEQFF	TGCGCCAGCAGCCAAGATCCCAGCGGCCCCTACAATGAGCAGTTCTTC
few	TRBJ2-3	.	TRBV2	CASSGATPSTDTQYF	TGTGCCTCCTCAGGGGCTACGCCTAGCACAGATACGCAGTATTTT
.	TRBJ1-2	TRBD1	TRBV7-6	CASSLGTGGTDYGYTF	TGTGCCAGCAGCTTGGGGACAGGGGGCACGGACTATGGCTACACCTTC
.	TRBJ2-5	TRBD2	TRBV3-1/TRBV3-2	CASSQELAEETQYF	TGTGCCAGCAGCCAAGAACTAGCGGAAGAGACCCAGTACTTC
.	TRBJ2-7	.	TRBV12-3/TRBV12-4	CASSKNYEQYF	TGTGCCAGCAGCAAGAACTACGAGCAGTACTTC
.	TRBJ1-2	.	TRBV27	CASSLQGRGGYTF	TGTGCCAGCAGTTTACAGGGGAGAGGTGGCTACACCTTC
.	TRBJ1-5	.	TRBV30	CAWSDRASNQPQHF	TGTGCCTGGAGTGACAGGGCGAGCAATCAGCCCCAGCATTTT
.	TRBJ1-4	.	TRBV9	CASSVGWTNNNEKLFF	TGTGCCAGCAGCGTAGGGTGGACAAACAATAATGAAAAACTGTTTTTT
.	TRBJ1-3	TRBD1	TRBV11-2	CASSPGTGSGNTIYF	TGTGCCAGCAGCCCTGGGACAGGCTCTGGAAACACCATATATTTT
once	TRBJ1-3	.	TRBV18	CASSPSGESGNTIYF	TGTGCCAGCTCACCATCGGGGGAATCTGGAAACACCATATATTTT
.	TRBJ2-3	TRBD2	TRBV7-2	CASSLGLAVTDTQYF	TGTGCCAGCAGCCTAGGACTAGCGGTCACAGATACGCAGTATTTT
.	TRBJ2-1	.	TRBV6-4	CATALEREANEQFF	TGTGCCACCGCCTTGGAGAGGGAGGCCAATGAGCAGTTCTTC
.	TRBJ2-3	TRBD2	TRBV6-1	CASSAETSGGNTDTQYF	TGTGCCAGCAGTGCTGAGACTAGCGGGGGGAACACAGATACGCAGTATTTT
.	TRBJ2-7	TRBD1	TRBV6-5	CASNEQGRDYEQYF	TGTGCCAGCAACGAACAGGGGAGAGACTACGAGCAGTACTTC
.	TRBJ1-2	.	TRBV20-1	CSATGNGYTF	TGCAGTGCTACAGGAAACGGCTACACCTTC
.	TRBJ1-1	.	TRBV18	CASSPRVRGVNTEAFF	TGTGCCAGCTCACCACGGGTTCGGGGGGTAAACACTGAAGCTTTCTTT
.	TRBJ1-2	TRBD1	TRBV30	CAWSIQGLNYGYTF	TGTGCCTGGAGTATACAGGGGCTAAACTATGGCTACACCTTC
.	TRBJ2-3	.	TRBV29-1	CSVELAGTDTQYF	TGCAGCGTTGAATTAGCGGGCACAGATACGCAGTATTTT
.	TRBJ1-3	.	TRBV9	CASSATGKGTPSGNTIYF	TGTGCCAGCAGCGCAACCGGAAAAGGGACCCCCTCTGGAAACACCATATATTTT
.	TRBJ1-2	.	TRBV30	CAWNSLDGGGYTF	TGTGCCTGGAATAGTTTGGACGGTGGGGGCTACACCTTC
.	TRBJ1-2	TRBD1	TRBV28	CASGLKTGGSAGYGYTF	TGTGCCAGCGGCCTTAAGACAGGGGGCTCAGCAGGCTATGGCTACACCTTC
.	TRBJ2-1	TRBD2	TRBV7-3	CASSFAGGQNEQFF	TGTGCCAGCAGCTTTGCGGGGGGGCAGAATGAGCAGTTCTTC
.	TRBJ1-5	.	TRBV3-1/TRBV3-2	CASSQDMVQPQHF	TGTGCCAGCAGCCAAGACATGGTTCAGCCCCAGCATTTT
once	TRBJ2-3	.	TRBV19	CASSLRPTSTDTQYF	TGTGCCAGTAGCCTCCGCCCTACTAGCACAGATACGCAGTATTTT
.	TRBJ2-4	.	TRBV11-3	CASSPGWVAKNIQYF	TGTGCCAGCAGCCCGGGTTGGGTAGCCAAAAACATTCAGTACTTC